The rows below give T cell receptor beta chains drawn from one sample of a study of T cells after yellow fever vaccination. TCRdb itself ran the 5' RACE reads through MiXCR, one entry per CDR3 protein. The table has 500,000 to 650,000 distinct CDR3 sequences, around an eighth seen once. This specimen consisted of PBMCs, obtained on the day of the yellow fever booster vaccination. Source of these receptors: a man aged 30-40 years who received the YFV17D yellow fever vaccine. The CDR3 runs from the conserved cysteine through the conserved F or W. Fields, in order: clone size, V gene, J gene, D gene, CDR3 DNA, CDR3 protein. The D gene is left open where the match is weak. Size is omitted from some rows. Given values are once, few, many or a class for expanded clones.

clone_size: NA
v_call: TRBV7-2
j_call: TRBJ2-5
d_call: NA
cdr3_nt: TGTGCCAGCAGCTTAGCCTTAGTGGTACAAGAGACCCAGTACTTC
cdr3_aa: CASSLALVVQETQYF

clone_size: few
v_call: TRBV24-1
j_call: TRBJ2-1
d_call: TRBD2
cdr3_nt: TGTGCCACCAGTGATTCTAGCGGGATTAGCTCCTACAATGAGCAGTTCTTC
cdr3_aa: CATSDSSGISSYNEQFF

clone_size: few
v_call: TRBV30
j_call: TRBJ1-1
d_call: NA
cdr3_nt: TGTGCCTGGAGGATACAGGGCGACACTGAAGCTTTCTTT
cdr3_aa: CAWRIQGDTEAFF

clone_size: NA
v_call: TRBV15
j_call: TRBJ2-2
d_call: NA
cdr3_nt: TGTGCCACCAGCAGAGATGTACCAGGAAACACCGGGGAGCTGTTTTTT
cdr3_aa: CATSRDVPGNTGELFF

clone_size: few
v_call: TRBV7-8
j_call: TRBJ2-4
d_call: NA
cdr3_nt: TGTGCCAGCAGCCCCGGGACAATAGTTCAGTACTTC
cdr3_aa: CASSPGTIVQYF

clone_size: few
v_call: TRBV27
j_call: TRBJ2-7
d_call: NA
cdr3_nt: TGTGCCAGCAGTTCGGGTATCTCGGACGAGCAGTACTTC
cdr3_aa: CASSSGISDEQYF

clone_size: NA
v_call: TRBV18
j_call: TRBJ2-1
d_call: TRBD2
cdr3_nt: TGTGCCAGCTCACCCCCTAGCGGGAGATCCTACAATGAGCAGTTCTTC
cdr3_aa: CASSPPSGRSYNEQFF

clone_size: NA
v_call: TRBV5-1
j_call: TRBJ2-1
d_call: TRBD1
cdr3_nt: TGCGCCAGCAGGTCCCAGGGGGCGCGGGACAATGAGCAGTTCTTC
cdr3_aa: CASRSQGARDNEQFF

clone_size: NA
v_call: TRBV14
j_call: TRBJ2-5
d_call: TRBD2
cdr3_nt: TGTGCCAGCAGCCCAACTTGGCTAGCCTTGCTAGCGGGCAAAGAGACCCAGTACTTC
cdr3_aa: CASSPTWLALLAGKETQYF

clone_size: few
v_call: TRBV7-3
j_call: TRBJ2-1
d_call: TRBD2
cdr3_nt: TGTGCCAGCAGCCCGATACTAGCGGGAGATGAGCAGTTCTTC
cdr3_aa: CASSPILAGDEQFF

clone_size: NA
v_call: TRBV21-1
j_call: TRBJ2-1
d_call: NA
cdr3_nt: TGTGCCAGCAGCAAAATCAGGGTTTCCGGGCTTGGGGTTAACACTTACAATGAGCAGTTCTTC
cdr3_aa: CASSKIRVSGLGVNTYNEQFF

clone_size: few
v_call: TRBV7-2
j_call: TRBJ2-7
d_call: TRBD1
cdr3_nt: TGTGCCAGCAGCAAGCGGACAGGGGTTTACGAGCAGTACTTC
cdr3_aa: CASSKRTGVYEQYF

clone_size: few
v_call: TRBV5-1
j_call: TRBJ2-3
d_call: NA
cdr3_nt: TGCGCCAGCAGCTTGCAGCAAACAGATACGCAGTATTTT
cdr3_aa: CASSLQQTDTQYF

clone_size: NA
v_call: TRBV2
j_call: TRBJ1-4
d_call: NA
cdr3_nt: TGTGCCAGTCAGACTCAGGGCGGGAATGAAAAACTGTTTTTT
cdr3_aa: CASQTQGGNEKLFF

clone_size: few
v_call: TRBV10-2
j_call: TRBJ1-1
d_call: NA
cdr3_nt: TGCGCCAGCAGTGAATCAGAGGACACTGAAGCTTTCTTT
cdr3_aa: CASSESEDTEAFF

clone_size: few
v_call: TRBV6-1
j_call: TRBJ1-1
d_call: NA
cdr3_nt: TGTGCCAGCAGTGCCGCGGGTACTGAAGCTTTCTTT
cdr3_aa: CASSAAGTEAFF

clone_size: few
v_call: TRBV20-1
j_call: TRBJ1-4
d_call: TRBD1
cdr3_nt: TGCAGTGCTAACAGGGGCTTGGGCGAAAAACTGTTTTTT
cdr3_aa: CSANRGLGEKLFF

clone_size: NA
v_call: TRBV12-5
j_call: TRBJ2-1
d_call: NA
cdr3_nt: TGTGCTAGTGGTTTGGGACCCCGGGACCCCGGGAATGAGCAGTTCTTC
cdr3_aa: CASGLGPRDPGNEQFF

clone_size: NA
v_call: TRBV5-5
j_call: TRBJ1-1
d_call: NA
cdr3_nt: TGTGCCAGCAGTTTTGCAGGGACTGAAGCTTTCTTT
cdr3_aa: CASSFAGTEAFF

clone_size: few
v_call: TRBV11-2
j_call: TRBJ2-1
d_call: TRBD2
cdr3_nt: TGTGCCAGCAGCGGACTAGCGGGAGCAGGTGAGCAGTTCTTC
cdr3_aa: CASSGLAGAGEQFF

clone_size: few
v_call: TRBV4-3
j_call: TRBJ2-7
d_call: NA
cdr3_nt: TGCGCCAGCAGCCAAGATCCAGAAAACTACTACGAGCAGTACTTC
cdr3_aa: CASSQDPENYYEQYF

clone_size: few
v_call: TRBV20-1
j_call: TRBJ2-2
d_call: TRBD2
cdr3_nt: TGCAGTGCTCCGAACAAGCGGGAGGGTGCCGGGGAGCTGTTTTTT
cdr3_aa: CSAPNKREGAGELFF

clone_size: NA
v_call: TRBV7-9
j_call: TRBJ2-1
d_call: TRBD1
cdr3_nt: TGTGCCAGCAGCGACTACGACAGGGACAATGAGCAGTTCTTC
cdr3_aa: CASSDYDRDNEQFF

clone_size: NA
v_call: TRBV12-3/TRBV12-4
j_call: TRBJ1-3
d_call: NA
cdr3_nt: TGTGCCAGCAGTTCAATCGGGGGTCCTGGAAACACCATATATTTT
cdr3_aa: CASSSIGGPGNTIYF

clone_size: NA
v_call: TRBV20-1
j_call: TRBJ2-1
d_call: NA
cdr3_nt: TGCAGTGCCACCTCCCGACTAGACCGGAGCTCCTACAATGAGCAGTTCTTC
cdr3_aa: CSATSRLDRSSYNEQFF

clone_size: NA
v_call: TRBV5-1
j_call: TRBJ1-1
d_call: NA
cdr3_nt: TGCGCCAGCAGCGGACGAACTGGGACTGAAGCTTTCTTT
cdr3_aa: CASSGRTGTEAFF

clone_size: many
v_call: TRBV12-3/TRBV12-4
j_call: TRBJ2-3
d_call: NA
cdr3_nt: TGTGCCAGCAGCTTAGGTACCCGCACAGATACGCAGTATTTT
cdr3_aa: CASSLGTRTDTQYF

clone_size: NA
v_call: TRBV5-1
j_call: TRBJ1-4
d_call: NA
cdr3_nt: TGCGCCAGCAGCCCAGGCTCGGAGGGGACTAATGAAAAACTGTTTTTT
cdr3_aa: CASSPGSEGTNEKLFF

clone_size: once
v_call: TRBV29-1
j_call: TRBJ2-1
d_call: TRBD1
cdr3_nt: TGCAGCGTTGGGCGACAGGGGCTTTTCTACAATGAGCAGTTCTTC
cdr3_aa: CSVGRQGLFYNEQFF

clone_size: many
v_call: TRBV20-1
j_call: TRBJ2-1
d_call: NA
cdr3_nt: TGCAGTGCTAGCCGACAAAGCTCCTACAATGAGCAGTTCTTC
cdr3_aa: CSASRQSSYNEQFF

clone_size: few
v_call: TRBV4-3
j_call: TRBJ2-1
d_call: NA
cdr3_nt: TGCGCCAGCAGCCACCCCGGGGAGGATGAGCAGTTCTTC
cdr3_aa: CASSHPGEDEQFF

clone_size: NA
v_call: TRBV10-2
j_call: TRBJ2-2
d_call: NA
cdr3_nt: TGCGCCAGCAGCACGCTTCGGAGGGTCTCCGGGGAGCTGTTTTTT
cdr3_aa: CASSTLRRVSGELFF

clone_size: NA
v_call: TRBV11-1
j_call: TRBJ2-7
d_call: NA
cdr3_nt: TGTGCCAGCAGCTATGGACTGATCTCCTACGAGCAGTACTTC
cdr3_aa: CASSYGLISYEQYF

clone_size: few
v_call: TRBV9
j_call: TRBJ2-1
d_call: NA
cdr3_nt: TGTGCCAGCAGCGTAGGTAGCGGCGCCTACAATGAGCAGTTCTTC
cdr3_aa: CASSVGSGAYNEQFF

clone_size: many
v_call: TRBV10-3
j_call: TRBJ2-5
d_call: NA
cdr3_nt: TGTGCCATCGGGGGACTCGATCTTGAGACCCAGTACTTC
cdr3_aa: CAIGGLDLETQYF

clone_size: NA
v_call: TRBV7-2
j_call: TRBJ2-2
d_call: NA
cdr3_nt: TGTGCCAGCACCCCCGGGACACCAAACACCGGGGAGCTGTTTTTT
cdr3_aa: CASTPGTPNTGELFF

clone_size: NA
v_call: TRBV5-1
j_call: TRBJ2-2
d_call: TRBD1
cdr3_nt: TGCGCCAGCAGCTCGCCGGGACAGGGAGTTACCGGGGAGCTGTTTTTT
cdr3_aa: CASSSPGQGVTGELFF

clone_size: NA
v_call: TRBV24-1
j_call: TRBJ2-5
d_call: TRBD2
cdr3_nt: TGTGCCACCAGTGATTTAGGGACTAGCACAGAGACCCAGTACTTC
cdr3_aa: CATSDLGTSTETQYF

clone_size: few
v_call: TRBV2
j_call: TRBJ2-1
d_call: NA
cdr3_nt: TGTGCCAGCAGTGATTCGGTGGGCAATGAGCAGTTCTTC
cdr3_aa: CASSDSVGNEQFF

clone_size: many
v_call: TRBV29-1
j_call: TRBJ2-7
d_call: TRBD1
cdr3_nt: TGCAGCGCTTTTCTCGGACAGGGCTACGAGCAGTACTTC
cdr3_aa: CSAFLGQGYEQYF

clone_size: few
v_call: TRBV14
j_call: TRBJ1-5
d_call: NA
cdr3_nt: TGTGCCAGCAGCCAATTCCGGGGGCCCCAGCATTTT
cdr3_aa: CASSQFRGPQHF

clone_size: NA
v_call: TRBV20-1
j_call: TRBJ2-7
d_call: NA
cdr3_nt: TGCAGTGCTCCGTTGGCCACTTCCTACGAGCAGTACTTC
cdr3_aa: CSAPLATSYEQYF

clone_size: few
v_call: TRBV7-9
j_call: TRBJ1-1
d_call: NA
cdr3_nt: TGTGCCAGCAGCTCGGCGAACACTGAAGCTTTCTTT
cdr3_aa: CASSSANTEAFF

clone_size: few
v_call: TRBV9
j_call: TRBJ2-2
d_call: NA
cdr3_nt: TGTGCCAGCAGCAACGCGGGGGCGGACACCGGGGAGCTGTTTTTT
cdr3_aa: CASSNAGADTGELFF

clone_size: many
v_call: TRBV7-2
j_call: TRBJ2-3
d_call: TRBD2
cdr3_nt: TGTGCCAGCAGCTCGGGACTAGCCCCAGATACGCAGTATTTT
cdr3_aa: CASSSGLAPDTQYF

clone_size: few
v_call: TRBV23-1
j_call: TRBJ2-1
d_call: TRBD2
cdr3_nt: TGCGCCAGCAGTCAATCCCTCAACTCGCTAGCGGGAGGGCCGGGTGAGCAGTTCTTC
cdr3_aa: CASSQSLNSLAGGPGEQFF

clone_size: few
v_call: TRBV7-9
j_call: TRBJ2-5
d_call: NA
cdr3_nt: TGTGCCAGCAGCTCCCTAGTGTTAGAGACCCAGTACTTC
cdr3_aa: CASSSLVLETQYF

clone_size: NA
v_call: TRBV6-5
j_call: TRBJ2-2
d_call: TRBD2
cdr3_nt: TGTGCCAGCAGTTACCCTCCAACTAGCGCAGTGGGCGGGGAGCTGTTTTTT
cdr3_aa: CASSYPPTSAVGGELFF

clone_size: few
v_call: TRBV29-1
j_call: TRBJ1-1
d_call: TRBD1
cdr3_nt: TGCAGCGTTAAAGACGGGACAGCAAACACTGAAGCTTTCTTT
cdr3_aa: CSVKDGTANTEAFF

clone_size: NA
v_call: TRBV29-1
j_call: TRBJ2-7
d_call: NA
cdr3_nt: TGCAGCGTTGACCAGGGGAGCTCCTACGAGCAGTACTTC
cdr3_aa: CSVDQGSSYEQYF

clone_size: NA
v_call: TRBV10-2
j_call: TRBJ1-1
d_call: NA
cdr3_nt: TGCGCCAGCAGTGACCCGGCAGGGCCGAACACTGAAGCTTTCTTT
cdr3_aa: CASSDPAGPNTEAFF

clone_size: NA
v_call: TRBV27
j_call: TRBJ2-1
d_call: TRBD2
cdr3_nt: TGTGCCAGCAGTTTATACGGGGGGAGCTCCTACAATGAGCAGTTCTTC
cdr3_aa: CASSLYGGSSYNEQFF